Below, one TCR beta chain is given with its context. V lost 5 bases and J lost 4, with 20 bases in between. The CDR3 totals 16 residues. Germline CDR1 SEHNR, CDR2 FQNEAQ (reference sequence). The data were taken from a study of technical replicates of blood from a handful of donors. Clones were read by immunoSEQ multiplex PCR, and TCRdb kept only the in-frame ones, dropping some. The repertoire consists of 50,000 to 60,000 clones, with 85% to 95% occurring once and the leading ten covering roughly 3.1%. The J gene is TRBJ1-1, the V gene TRBV7-9, with a possible D match to TRBD1 (6 bases). The specimen was PBMCs. The receptor comes from a human donor in good health. Some clones in this sample may be carry-over from other donors' samples. The CDR3 spells CASSPEIDRPGTEAFF. DNA of the CDR3: TGTGCCAGCAGCCCCGAGATAGACAGGCCGGGCACTGAAGCTTTCTTT.